This T cell receptor (beta chain) stems from a study of T cell repertoires in cytomegalovirus infection. The overall study: Newly reported HLA-C-restricted and thoroughly characterized HLA-B-restricted CMV epitopes were employed. Matching HLA type and CMV infection were both indicated by public TCR beta signatures. Broader study findings: Based on cumulative public TCR beta family frequency, carriers of CMV plus the relevant HLA were identified. Within the response measured ex vivo, HLA-C-restricted CMV-specific TCR beta clonotypes were dominant.

A remark on this clonotype: Its antigen is unknown. Germline is not matched at one junction end, which may reflect a read error.

One entry per CDR3 protein, called by TCRdb with MiXCR from the reads. The sample yields about 830,000 distinct CDR3 sequences, roughly 33% seen once. There are 14 residues in the CDR3. Germline V gene lookup returns CDR1 SGHDT and CDR2 YYEEEE. The chain links TRBV5-6 to TRBJ2-7, with 7 bases that match TRBD2. The sequenced sample was cultured CD8+ T cells from PBMCs, obtained from culture after CMV antigen stimulation. This receptor was identified in a human donor in good health (CMV status not recorded). Some clones in this sample may be carry-over from other donors' samples. The CDR3 DNA is TGTGCCAGCACCTTGTGGGGGGGTTCCTACGAGCAGTACTTC. Translation gives CASTLWGGSYEQYF.